This TCR beta chain was sequenced in a study of T cells in Graves' hyperthyroidism and ophthalmopathy. The CDR3 contains 16 residues. Trimming took off 1 base at V and 0 bases at J, with 12 bases between the two ends. Germline lookup yields CDR1 SEHNR and CDR2 FQNEAQ (reference sequence). At least ten counts were recorded for this clonotype. Using RNA transcripts as the source, TCR beta CDR3 regions were amplified. The study used the HTBI primer set for a first-round RT-PCR of the TCR CDR3. TCRdb re-analysed the multiplex PCR reads in MiXCR, keeping a single row per CDR3 protein. The sample includes around 500,000 distinct CDR3 sequences, 15% to 20% of them seen just once.

This TCR came from a woman aged 25 to 39 with Graves' ophthalmopathy. What was sequenced was blood. The chain recombines TRBV7-9 with TRBJ1-1, with TRBD1 as a possible D gene (5 bases). DNA for the CDR3: TGTGCCAGCAGCTTAGTTTCCGGGACGTTGAACACTGAAGCTTTCTTT. Translation: CASSLVSGTLNTEAFF.